Listed here is a single T cell receptor beta chain. Seattle patient enrollment occurred during active infection, with longitudinal follow-up thereafter. This entry comes from a study of blood T cell repertoires in COVID-19. The wider study: Material from acute and convalescent COVID-19 was sourced from the United States, Italy and Spain. In each case, the material was cDNA or gDNA derived from T cells, B-cell-depleted T cells, or PBMCs.

Original methodology: Estimates of nucleated cell counts were drawn from the amplification of reference gene primers. The assay was immunoSEQ multiplex PCR, and TCRdb's table has in-frame clones only and misses some. The V and J calls and the clone size are those of that table, but D and trimming were determined from the DNA. The sample contains 150,000 to 250,000 clones, around 94% of which appear only once. Germline CDR1 and CDR2: SNHLY and FYNNEI. The CDR3 is 13 residues long. The V end lost 6 bases, the J end lost 4 bases, and 10 bases lay between the germline ends. Sequencing was done on a sample of peripheral blood. This chain uses TRBV2 with TRBJ1-5; D unresolved. The TCR sequence derives from a man aged 30 to 39 with COVID-19, enrolled during active disease. The CDR3 DNA is TGTGCCAGCAGGGACCGCGGGAATCAGCCCCAGCATTTT. It codes for CASRDRGNQPQHF.